This entry describes one T cell receptor (beta chain). These data are taken from a study of blood T cell repertoires in COVID-19. Overall study context: COVID-19 samples from acute and convalescent phases originated in the United States, Italy and Spain. PBMCs, B-cell-depleted T cells, or T cells provided the cDNA or gDNA that made up the material.

In the study's own analysis: Cell counts per sample came from amplifying reference gene primers. TCRdb keeps only in-frame clones here, not all; method: immunoSEQ multiplex PCR. V and J calls plus clone size are reproduced from that table; the DNA served to infer D and trimming. The repertoire holds 45,000 to 60,000 clones, with less than 95% as singletons. Germline CDR1 is SGHKS and CDR2 is YYEKEE (reference sequence). The CDR3 covers 16 residues. Trimming removed 4 bases from V and 3 bases from J, with 17 bases in between. The chain employs TRBV5-5 and TRBJ1-5; D is uncertain. The sequencing sample was made of peripheral blood. The TCR sequence derives from a man between 70 and 80 years old with active COVID-19. The CDR3 region is CASSLLQQSSNQPQHF. CDR3 nucleotide sequence: TGTGCCAGCAGCCTATTACAGCAGTCGTCCAATCAGCCCCAGCATTTT.